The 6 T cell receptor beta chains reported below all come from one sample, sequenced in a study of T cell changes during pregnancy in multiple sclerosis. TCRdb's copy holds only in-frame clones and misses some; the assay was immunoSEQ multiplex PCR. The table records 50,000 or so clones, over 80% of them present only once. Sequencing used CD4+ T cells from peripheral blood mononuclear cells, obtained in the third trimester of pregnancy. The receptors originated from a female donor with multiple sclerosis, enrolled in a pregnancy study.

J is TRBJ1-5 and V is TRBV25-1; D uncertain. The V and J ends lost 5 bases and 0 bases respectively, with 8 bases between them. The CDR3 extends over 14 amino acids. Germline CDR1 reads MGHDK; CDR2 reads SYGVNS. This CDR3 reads CASSPRLSNQPQHF. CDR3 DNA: TGTGCCAGCAGTCCCAGGCTTAGCAATCAGCCCCAGCATTTT.

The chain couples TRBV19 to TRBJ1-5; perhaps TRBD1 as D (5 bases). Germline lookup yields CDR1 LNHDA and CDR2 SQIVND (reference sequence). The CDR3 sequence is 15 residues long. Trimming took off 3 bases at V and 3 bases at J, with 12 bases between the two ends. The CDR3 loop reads CASSILWGPNQPQHF. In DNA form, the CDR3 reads TGTGCCAGTAGTATTTTGTGGGGCCCCAATCAGCCCCAGCATTTT.

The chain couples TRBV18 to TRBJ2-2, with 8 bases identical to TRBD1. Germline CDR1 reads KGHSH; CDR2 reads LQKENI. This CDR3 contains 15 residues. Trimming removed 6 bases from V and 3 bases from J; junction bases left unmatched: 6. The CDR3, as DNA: TGTGCCAGCTCGCGACAGGGGTTGGACACCGGGGAGCTGTTTTTT. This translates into CASSRQGLDTGELFF.

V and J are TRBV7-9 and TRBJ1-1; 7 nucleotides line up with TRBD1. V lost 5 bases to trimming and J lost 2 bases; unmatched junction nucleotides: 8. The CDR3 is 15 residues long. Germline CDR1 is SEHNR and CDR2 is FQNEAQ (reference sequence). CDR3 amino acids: CASSPGGGRNTEAFF. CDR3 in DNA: TGTGCCAGCAGCCCTGGAGGGGGCAGAAACACTGAAGCTTTCTTT.

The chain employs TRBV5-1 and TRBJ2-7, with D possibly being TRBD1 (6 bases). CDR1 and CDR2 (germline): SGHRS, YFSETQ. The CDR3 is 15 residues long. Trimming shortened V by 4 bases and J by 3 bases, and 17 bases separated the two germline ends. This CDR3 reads CASSPVGGRGYEQYF. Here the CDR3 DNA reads TGCGCCAGCAGCCCGGTAGGGGGAAGGGGCTACGAGCAGTACTTC.

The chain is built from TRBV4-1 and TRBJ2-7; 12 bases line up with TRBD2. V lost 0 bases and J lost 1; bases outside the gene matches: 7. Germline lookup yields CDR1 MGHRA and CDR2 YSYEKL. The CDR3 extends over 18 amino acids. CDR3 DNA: TGCGCCAGCAGCCAAGATGCCCTAGCGGGAGGGTTATCCTACGAGCAGTACTTC. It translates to CASSQDALAGGLSYEQYF.